Below, 2 T cell receptor beta chains from the same sample are listed, as sequenced in a study of identical twins. MiXCR was run by TCRdb on the 5' RACE reads, yielding one entry per CDR3 protein. Among a few hundred thousand distinct CDR3 sequences, 9.5% to 15% were seen once, and the ten largest hold about 4.1%. This sample was also put to use in a study of yellow fever vaccine responses in identical twins.

Sequencing was performed on memory (CD45RO+) T cells sorted from blood. All receptors come from a woman aged 18-29 years in good health.

This clonotype was seen a few times. The rearrangement uses TRBV12-3 or TRBV12-4 and TRBJ2-5, with TRBD1 matching over 10 bases. CDR3 length: 16 amino acids. V lost 3 bases and J lost 4; bases outside the gene matches: 8. The CDR3 reads CASSLGGTGVGETQYF. The CDR3 nucleotides read TGTGCCAGCAGTTTGGGAGGGACAGGGGTGGGAGAGACCCAGTACTTC.

This clonotype was seen many times. The rearrangement joins TRBV5-6 to TRBJ2-7; D unresolved. V lost 2 bases, J lost 1 base, and 13 bases lay in between. Per the germline V gene, CDR1 is SGHDT and CDR2 is YYEEEE. This CDR3 is 15 amino acids long. The CDR3, as DNA: TGTGCCAGCAGCTTTCTAGGGTCTCTTTCCTACGAGCAGTACTTC. This codes for CASSFLGSLSYEQYF.